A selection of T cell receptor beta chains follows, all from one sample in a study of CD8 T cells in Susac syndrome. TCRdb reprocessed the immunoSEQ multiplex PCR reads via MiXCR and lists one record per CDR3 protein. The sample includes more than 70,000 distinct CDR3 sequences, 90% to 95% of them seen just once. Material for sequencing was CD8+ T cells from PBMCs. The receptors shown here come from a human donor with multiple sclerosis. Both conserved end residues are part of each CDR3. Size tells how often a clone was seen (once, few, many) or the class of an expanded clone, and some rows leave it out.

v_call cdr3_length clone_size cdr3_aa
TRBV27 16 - CASSSLWGSSTDTQYF
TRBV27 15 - CASSLASGSYNEQFF
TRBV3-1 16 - CASSQDGGPFADTQYF
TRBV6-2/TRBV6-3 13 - CASMPFINNEQFF
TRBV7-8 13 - CASSKDRGETQYF
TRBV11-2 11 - CASSLPEEQFF
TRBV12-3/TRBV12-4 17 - CASSLGASRGLGYGYTF
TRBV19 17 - CASSWASGRSSYNEQFF
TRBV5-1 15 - CASSLDGGSENTIYF
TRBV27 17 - CASSPLATGGAATEQYF
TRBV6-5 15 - CASSYRQGMDTEAFF
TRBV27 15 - CASSSLTARNYGYTF
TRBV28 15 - CASSLDREGNQPQHF
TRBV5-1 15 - CASSAVTGAYNEQFF
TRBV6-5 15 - CASRDGTGPYYGYTF
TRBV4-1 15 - CASSRHLTDSYEQYF
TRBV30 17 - CAWSGFLDGRGVYIQYF
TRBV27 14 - CASSPGSGPDTQYF
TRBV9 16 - CASSVGSQGEYNEQFF
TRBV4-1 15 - CASSLRDTGLQPQHF
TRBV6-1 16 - CASSARVWLLQETQYF
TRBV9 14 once CASSPSGSTDTQYF
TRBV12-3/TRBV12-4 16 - CASSFARGQLNYGYTF
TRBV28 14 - CATLGQGIYNEQFF
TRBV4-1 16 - CASSQGETSGRYEQYF
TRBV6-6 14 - CASSHLHDGDTQYF
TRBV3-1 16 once CASSPKLTGVDEKLFF
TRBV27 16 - CASSPNRGQATYEQYF
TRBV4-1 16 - CASSRLAGISTDTQYF
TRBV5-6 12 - CASSLLEETQYF
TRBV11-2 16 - CASSPGTSGSTDTQYF
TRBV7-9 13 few CASSLALADTQYF
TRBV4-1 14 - CASSPRQLNQPQHF
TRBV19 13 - CASSQAGLTEAFF